This TCR beta chain came from a study of T-cell reconstitution after alpha-beta-depleted transplantation in children. Preparation of the TCRbeta library used unique molecular identifiers. One entry per CDR3 protein results from TCRdb running MiXCR on the PCR reads. The sample lists roughly 300,000 distinct CDR3 sequences; under 13% were seen once. CDR3 size: 13 residues. The germline V gene encodes CDR1 SNHLY and CDR2 FYNNEI. Between the trimmed V and J ends, which lost 7 bases and 5 bases, there was a span of 15 bases. This chain uses TRBV2 with TRBJ2-7; no firm D call. The sequence was obtained from a human donor who donated a stem cell graft to a child with acute lymphoblastic leukemia. The sample consisted of PBMCs from the stem cell graft donor, taken from the stem cell graft. CDR3 nucleotides: TGTGCCAGCAATGGATACCGAGCCGACGAGCAGTACTTC. It encodes CASNGYRADEQYF.